The entry that follows covers one TCR beta chain sequence. Antigen specificity is unknown. The sample is drawn from a study of cytomegalovirus exposure and HLA in healthy donors. In the study overall: Assignment to the Caucasian-associated ancestry cluster applied to approximately 80% of the approximately 400 genotyped donors.

Findings and caveats of the study: There were a few CMV-associated chains whose specificity for CMV antigens was confirmed in vitro. Previously analyzed data showed that most TCR beta V segments were productive at a frequency of about 90% or about 30%.

Primers: 60 Vbeta forward and 13 Jbeta reverse. Produced via immunoSEQ multiplex PCR; TCRdb's table is partial and in-frame only. The profile shows 110,000 or so clones, around 79% of them singletons. The sample taken for sequencing was PBMCs. The TCR comes from a young woman in good health and CMV-seronegative.

CDR3 loop: CASSEGTSGGTDTQYF. DNA for the CDR3: TGTGCCAGCAGTGAAGGGACTAGCGGGGGCACAGATACGCAGTATTTT. V and J are TRBV25-1 and TRBJ2-3; 13 positions agree with TRBD2. Losses at the gene ends were 2 bases for V and 1 base for J; bases not matched to a gene: 0. Germline loops: CDR1 MGHDK, CDR2 SYGVNS. This CDR3 is 16 amino acids long.